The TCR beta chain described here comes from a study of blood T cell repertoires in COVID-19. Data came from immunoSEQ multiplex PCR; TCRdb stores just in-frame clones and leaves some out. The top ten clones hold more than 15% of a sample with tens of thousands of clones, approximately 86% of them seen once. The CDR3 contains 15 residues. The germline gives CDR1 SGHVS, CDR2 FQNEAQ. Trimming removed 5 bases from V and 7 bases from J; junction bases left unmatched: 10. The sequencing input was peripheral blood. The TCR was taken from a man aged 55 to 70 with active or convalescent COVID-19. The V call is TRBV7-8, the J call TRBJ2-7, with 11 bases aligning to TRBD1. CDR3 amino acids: CASSPTGTGGVEQYF. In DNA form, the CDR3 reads TGTGCCAGCAGCCCAACGGGGACAGGGGGTGTGGAGCAGTACTTC.